One and the same sample provided the 29 T cell receptor beta chains below, sequenced in a study of shared clonotypes between healthy human individuals. Only CD45RO-negative cells positively selected for CCR7 counted as naive CD8 cells, so terminally differentiated effector memory CD45RA+ cells were excluded. Here immunoSEQ multiplex PCR was the method, and the copy in TCRdb shows in-frame clones only, minus some. This repertoire shows about 2 million clones, less than 95% found once; its top ten account for 0.95% to 1.5%. Sample: naive CD8+ T cells sorted from blood. The receptors come from a man between 18 and 35 years old in good health.

V is TRBV6-5 and J is TRBJ2-2; 10 bases are shared with TRBD1. Germline CDR1 and CDR2: MNHEY and SVGAGI. With V trimmed by 1 base and J by 10 bases, 3 bases remained unmatched. This CDR3 has 14 residues. The DNA of the CDR3 is TGTGCCAGCAGTTACTTGGACAGGGGGGTGGAGCTGTTTTTT. This sequence encodes CASSYLDRGVELFF.

In its sample, this clone was seen a few times. This chain connects TRBV5-6 to TRBJ1-2, with TRBD1 as a possible D gene (5 bases). V was trimmed by 0 bases and J by 1 base, leaving 10 bases between them. The CDR3 consists of 15 residues. From germline, CDR1 is SGHDT and CDR2 YYEEEE. The DNA for the CDR3 is TGTGCCAGCAGCTTGGAAGGGGTTATTAACTATGGCTACACCTTC. Translating gives CASSLEGVINYGYTF.

This chain uses TRBV27 with TRBJ1-5; D remains ambiguous. V gave up 10 bases and J gave up 1 base, with 5 bases separating them. This CDR3 region has 11 residues. Germline V gene data show CDR1 as MNHEY and CDR2 as SMNVEV (reference sequence). CDR3 coding DNA: TGTGCCATCGGAAGCAATCAGCCCCAGCATTTT. Protein: CAIGSNQPQHF.

A word on this clone: Different DNA sequences within this sample yield the same CDR3. The chain joins TRBV28 to TRBJ1-6, with a possible D match to TRBD1 (5 bases). The CDR3 contains 13 residues. Trimming took off 3 bases at V and 9 bases at J, with 9 bases between the two ends. Germline V gene data show CDR1 as MDHEN and CDR2 as SYDVKM. CDR3 nucleotides: TGTGCCAGCAGTTTGGGTAGGGGTTCACCCCTCCACTTT. Translated: CASSLGRGSPLHF.

This clone was seen just once. The rearrangement links TRBV2 to TRBJ2-3, with 9 bases aligning to TRBD2. CDR1 and CDR2 from the germline V gene are SNHLY and FYNNEI. This CDR3 has 18 residues. The junction had 9 bases not matched to a gene; V was cut back by 2 bases and J by 0 bases. The CDR3 sequence: CASSETGLAQYSTDTQYF. The CDR3 nucleotides are TGTGCCAGCAGTGAAACGGGACTAGCCCAATATAGCACAGATACGCAGTATTTT.

Details on this clone: Possible read error: a much larger clone is one base away. Different DNA sequences within this sample yield the same CDR3. This rearrangement joins TRBV11-3 to TRBJ1-1, with D unresolved. V was shortened by 5 bases and J by 2 bases, with 9 bases between the two germline ends. The CDR3 runs 13 residues. The germline CDR1 and CDR2 sequences are SGHNT and YENEEA. This CDR3 is CASSLSENTEAFF. The DNA of the CDR3 is TGTGCCAGCAGCCTGAGTGAAAACACTGAAGCTTTCTTT.

The chain joins TRBV21-1 to TRBJ1-2; the DNA was not compared with TRBD1, the D call given in the table. TRBV21-1 is a pseudogene segment. The CDR3 loop spans 18 amino acids. The CDR3: CASSKVSLSTVPLYGYTF. DNA for the CDR3: TGTGCCAGCAGCAAAGTCTCCCTTTCGACAGTACCACTCTATGGCTACACCTTC.

V and J are TRBV13 and TRBJ2-7; D is uncertain. CDR1 and CDR2 from the germline V gene are PRHDT and FYEKMQ (reference sequence). This CDR3 contains 14 residues. The V and J ends lost 3 bases and 0 bases respectively, with 9 bases between them. The DNA of the CDR3 is TGTGCCAGCAGCTTCAGACTCAGCTCCTACGAGCAGTACTTC. It yields the protein CASSFRLSSYEQYF. The whole variable domain, remainder taken from reference TRBV13 and TRBJ2-7, is AAGVIQSPRHLIKEKRETATLKCYPIPRHDTVYWYQQGPGQDPQFLISFYEKMQSDKGSIPDRFSAQQFSDYHSELNMSSLELGDSALYFCASSFRLSSYEQYFGPGTRLTVT.

In the case of this clone: Other DNA variants within this sample encode the same CDR3. The chain links TRBV19 to TRBJ1-1; D call uncertain. The V gene's germline CDR1 is LNHDA and CDR2 SQIVND (reference sequence). This CDR3 spans 13 amino acids. Trimming cost V 0 bases and J 8 bases, with 10 bases left between them. CDR3 coding DNA: TGTGCCAGTAGTATAGATCTAGAGGGCGAAGCTTTCTTT. Translation: CASSIDLEGEAFF.

In regard to this clone: Other DNA sequences from this sample encode an identical CDR3 as well. J is TRBJ2-5 and V is TRBV2; perhaps TRBD1 as D (6 bases). V lost 6 bases and J lost 5, with 13 bases in between. This CDR3 spans 13 amino acids. Per the germline V gene, CDR1 is SNHLY and CDR2 is FYNNEI. CDR3 loop: CASSLTRGETQYF. CDR3 in DNA: TGTGCCAGCAGCCTCACTAGGGGGGAGACCCAGTACTTC.

This chain uses TRBV4-1 with TRBJ1-1, with D maybe TRBD1 (5 bases). This CDR3 contains 20 residues. The V end lost 0 bases, the J end lost 3 bases, and 26 bases lay between the germline ends. Germline V gene lookup returns CDR1 MGHRA and CDR2 YSYEKL. The CDR3, as DNA: TGCGCCAGCAGCCAAGACTTTCTGGTGGGGCAGGGTATCGGGGACACTGAAGCTTTCTTT. Protein: CASSQDFLVGQGIGDTEAFF.

V usage is TRBV6-1 and J usage is TRBJ2-7; 8 nucleotides align to TRBD2. The V gene's germline CDR1 is MNHNS and CDR2 SASEGT. The V segment lost 5 bases and the J segment 2 bases; nucleotides outside the gene matches: 8. The length of the CDR3 is 15 residues. The CDR3 reads CASSPRTSGTYEQYF. The CDR3 DNA sequence: TGTGCCAGCAGTCCCCGAACTAGCGGAACCTACGAGCAGTACTTC.

The chain employs TRBV30 and TRBJ1-1, with 8 bases fitting TRBD1. The length of the CDR3 is 12 residues. Trimming at V came to 8 bases and at J to 4 bases, leaving 6 bases not matched to a gene. Germline V gene sequence: CDR1 GTSNPN, CDR2 SVGIG (reference sequence). The CDR3 protein is CAGQGSSTEAFF. CDR3 coding DNA: TGTGCCGGACAGGGTTCATCCACTGAAGCTTTCTTT.

This chain links TRBV9 with TRBJ2-7, with a possible D match to TRBD1 (5 bases). Deletions cut 3 bases from V and 3 bases from J, with 13 bases between. Germline V gene lookup returns CDR1 SGDLS and CDR2 YYNGEE. This CDR3 contains 14 residues. CDR3 in DNA: TGTGCCAGCAGCGCCCCGGGCAGGGTCTACGAGCAGTACTTC. Its translation is CASSAPGRVYEQYF.

The J gene is TRBJ2-5, the V gene TRBV5-1, with D perhaps being TRBD1 or TRBD2 (6 bases each). The CDR3 length is 16 residues. CDR1 and CDR2 (germline): SGHRS, YFSETQ. Trimming left V 4 bases short and J 5 bases short, with 21 bases between. The CDR3 DNA reads TGCGCCAGCAGCAGGGACATCGCCGGGAGTTGGGAGACCCAGTACTTC. This gives the protein CASSRDIAGSWETQYF.

The chain couples TRBV5-8 to TRBJ2-1; 10 positions agree with TRBD2. The length of the CDR3 is 18 residues. V was clipped by 0 bases and J by 2 bases; unmatched bases: 8. From germline, CDR1 is SGHTS and CDR2 YDEGEE. The CDR3 sequence: CASSLALAGVGTYNEQFF. In nucleotides, the CDR3 is TGTGCCAGCAGCTTGGCTCTAGCGGGAGTAGGAACCTACAATGAGCAGTTCTTC.

The chain couples TRBV10-1 to TRBJ2-7, with 10 bases that match TRBD1. This CDR3 spans 14 amino acids. V was pared by 6 bases and J by 5 bases, with 7 bases of the junction left unmatched. CDR1 is WNHNN and CDR2 is SYGVQD in the germline V gene (reference sequence). As DNA, the CDR3 is TGCGCCAGCAGCGACCCGACAGGGGGCGACGAGCAGTACTTC. Translating it yields CASSDPTGGDEQYF.

This chain connects TRBV11-2 to TRBJ1-3, with D uncertain. The CDR3 is made up of 13 amino acids. Trimming pared 0 bases from V and 13 bases from J, leaving 13 bases between. The germline V gene encodes CDR1 SGHAT and CDR2 FQNNGV. The CDR3 nucleotides are TGTGCCAGCAGCTTAGATCCCAAAAGTCCGATATATTTT. This codes for CASSLDPKSPIYF.

This clone was picked up one time. The rearrangement uses TRBV7-9 and TRBJ2-3, with D perhaps being TRBD1 or TRBD2 (6 bases each). The ends were cut back, 3 bases at V and 2 bases at J, with 9 bases in the middle. CDR3 length: 14 residues. Germline CDR1 reads SEHNR; CDR2 reads FQNEAQ (reference sequence). The CDR3 nucleotides are TGTGCCAGCAGCTTCGCGGGACACACAGATACGCAGTATTTT. Residues: CASSFAGHTDTQYF.

This clone was detected only once. The J gene is TRBJ1-2, the V gene TRBV4-3; possible D gene TRBD1, 5 bases. CDR3 length: 14 residues. V was shortened by 1 base and J by 2 bases, with 8 bases between the two germline ends. Germline CDR1 LGHNA, CDR2 YSLEER. The CDR3 DNA reads TGCGCCAGCAGCCAAGGCAACAGGAACTATGGCTACACCTTC. This gives the protein CASSQGNRNYGYTF.

The chain is built from TRBV5-8 and TRBJ2-7; perhaps TRBD2 as D (6 bases). The germline gives CDR1 SGHTS, CDR2 YDEGEE. There are 15 residues in the CDR3. V lost 2 bases to trimming and J lost 6 bases, with 18 bases between them. CDR3 loop: CASSFSRDWLGEQYF. As DNA, the CDR3 is TGTGCCAGCAGCTTTTCCCGGGACTGGCTCGGCGAGCAGTACTTC.

About this clone: Other DNA sequences from this sample encode an identical CDR3 as well. The chain links TRBV28 to TRBJ2-3, with 8 bases lining up with TRBD2. The CDR3 totals 15 residues. CDR1 is MDHEN, CDR2 SYDVKM, per germline. J was trimmed by 1 base and V by 3 bases; bases with no gene match: 3. The DNA of the CDR3 is TGTGCCAGCAGTTTGGGGACTAGAGGCACAGATACGCAGTATTTT. This encodes CASSLGTRGTDTQYF. The full variable domain, rest sourced from reference TRBV28 and TRBJ2-3, is DVKVTQSSRYLVKRTGEKVFLECVQDMDHENMFWYRQDPGLGLRLIYFSYDVKMKEKGDIPEGYSVSREKKERFSLILESASTNQTSMYLCASSLGTRGTDTQYFGPGTRLTVL.

This sequence joins TRBV4-3 and TRBJ1-1; D gene uncertain. The germline V gene encodes CDR1 LGHNA and CDR2 YSLEER. This CDR3 spans 17 amino acids. Trimming cost V 4 bases and J 0 bases, with 18 bases left between them. The CDR3 here is CASSPLRTEGMNTEAFF. CDR3 DNA sequence: TGCGCCAGCAGCCCGCTAAGGACGGAGGGCATGAACACTGAAGCTTTCTTT.

The chain links TRBV2 to TRBJ1-2; 7 nucleotides align to TRBD1. Germline V gene sequence: CDR1 SNHLY, CDR2 FYNNEI. With V trimmed by 5 bases and J by 13 bases, 10 bases remained unmatched. This CDR3 region has 12 residues. The chain's CDR3 is CASSIRDSQITF. The CDR3 nucleotides read TGTGCCAGCAGTATCCGGGACAGTCAGATCACCTTC.

The gene calls are TRBV9 and TRBJ1-6; TRBD1 matches at 7 bases. V was pared by 3 bases and J by 0 bases, with 3 bases of the junction left unmatched. This CDR3 is 16 amino acids long. The V gene's germline CDR1 is SGDLS and CDR2 YYNGEE. Here the CDR3 DNA reads TGTGCCAGCAGCGCCTGGGACAGCTCCTATAATTCACCCCTCCACTTT. Protein product: CASSAWDSSYNSPLHF.

CDR3 amino acids: CAWSAPGTEAFF. The CDR3 DNA follows: TGTGCCTGGAGTGCCCCGGGCACTGAAGCTTTCTTT. The V gene is TRBV30, the J gene TRBJ1-1; D uncertain. Germline assignment: CDR1 GTSNPN and CDR2 SVGIG (reference sequence). This CDR3 has 12 residues. The V end lost 1 base, the J end lost 4 bases, and 7 bases lay between the germline ends.

The V and J genes are TRBV5-1 and TRBJ2-5; 13 bases fit TRBD2. The CDR3 has 18 amino acids. Germline lookup yields CDR1 SGHRS and CDR2 YFSETQ. Trimming cost V 0 bases and J 4 bases; bases outside gene matches: 9. CDR3 coding DNA: TGCGCCAGCAGCTTGGCCTCCGGGACTAGCGGGATGGGAGAGACCCAGTACTTC. Translated: CASSLASGTSGMGETQYF.

This rearrangement joins TRBV11-1 to TRBJ2-7; no clear D gene. CDR1 is SGHAT and CDR2 is FQDESV in the germline V gene (reference sequence). The CDR3 runs to 13 residues. The V end lost 5 bases, the J end lost 0 bases, and 8 bases lay between the germline ends. DNA of the CDR3: TGTGCCAGCAGCCCCCGATTCTCCTACGAGCAGTACTTC. Translated: CASSPRFSYEQYF. Complete variable domain (other parts from reference TRBV11-1 and TRBJ2-7): EAEVAQSPRYKITEKSQAVAFWCDPISGHATLYWYRQILGQGPELLVQFQDESVVDDSQLPKDRFSAERLKGVDSTLKIQPAELGDSAMYLCASSPRFSYEQYFGPGTRLTVT.

The genes are TRBV10-3 and TRBJ1-1; D is possibly TRBD1 (5 bases). The CDR3 covers 11 residues. Germline loops: CDR1 ENHRY, CDR2 SYGVKD. Trimming took 10 bases from V and 4 from J, leaving 10 bases between them. CDR3 sequence (DNA): TGTGCCAGCTCCGGGGGCACTGAAGCTTTCTTT. It translates to CASSGGTEAFF.